This TCR beta chain came from a study of blood T cell repertoires in COVID-19. Only one count was recorded for this clone. Among Cohort 3 donors, those recovered had two negative PCRs, clearance, or symptom resolution. V lost 6 bases, J lost 1 base, and 9 bases lay in between. The CDR3 loop spans 13 amino acids. CDR1 is WSHSY, CDR2 SAAADI, per germline. In the study's own analysis: Amplification of reference gene primers provided the estimated nucleated cell counts. Sequencing was performed with immunoSEQ multiplex PCR; in TCRdb, only in-frame clones are kept and a portion is missing. V and J calls plus clone size are reproduced from that table; the DNA served to infer D and trimming. The table records some 160,000 clones, around four fifths of them present only once.

Sequencing was done on a sample of PBMCs or T cells enriched from blood (not recorded which). The clonotype comes from a woman aged 40 to 49 who had recovered from COVID-19. The chain recombines TRBV10-2 with TRBJ2-5; D is possibly TRBD1 (5 bases). The CDR3 DNA sequence: TGCGCCAGCAGGACAGCCAGCCAAGAGACCCAGTACTTC. It codes for CASRTASQETQYF.